This note documents a single T cell receptor (beta chain) sequence. This clone was detected many times. Its antigen specificity is not known. There are no base qualities to consult, and no much larger clone falls within one base. TCRbeta CDR3 regions were amplified from genomic DNA using the immunoSEQ Assay, a bias-controlled multiplex PCR. Under the source paper's analysis protocol: Nucleated cell counts per sample were estimated from amplification of reference gene primers within the assay. To quantify the absolute abundance of each unique TCRbeta CDR3 rearrangement, sequence reads were collapsed and filtered. For each sample, productive Simpson clonality was calculated as the square root of Simpson's diversity index across productive rearrangements. TCRdb limited this immuneACCESS table to in-frame rearrangements with V and J called. A share of clones is missing; checked studies link under half to unresolved V genes, and the rest is unexplained. V, J and clone size reflect that table, while D and trimming were determined from the DNA. The table for this sample lists some 150,000 clones; 84% of them were counted only once. The biggest ten clones account for 6% to 9% of the sample.

The record originates from a study of blood T cell repertoires in COVID-19 (dated by TCRdb to 2018 to 2020). About the investigation overall: Samples from collaborators originated in the United States, Italy and Spain and spanned both the acute and convalescent phases of COVID-19. The prospective study material was composed of cDNA or gDNA derived from T cells, B-cell-depleted T cells, or PBMCs. Deeply sampled blood TCRbeta repertoires from subjects exposed to, actively infected with, or recovered from COVID-19 were included in the dataset. The repertoires were released in a freely available public database intended as a resource for research on the immune response to SARS-CoV-2. Samples came from the ongoing ImmuneRACE study (first 160 participants) plus 1,254 subjects from 6 global collaborators. The sample metadata nearly always contained a de-identified subject ID, COVID-19 status, age in years and sex. Where available, HLA class I and class II types were taken from metadata supplied by the sample provider and were not determined by assay-based typing. Broader findings and caveats from the paper: The amount of clinical and demographic metadata varied by source and participant and was provided uncurated.

Compared with germline, V lacks 1 base and J lacks 7 bases; bases without a gene match: 15. According to the germline V gene, CDR1 reads SGHRS and CDR2 reads YFSETQ. Spanning cysteine to phenylalanine, the CDR3 consists of 18 amino acids. Here the CDR3 DNA is all that survives: 54 bases in frame from base 1. Samples from volunteer blood donors who had recovered from COVID-19 were contributed by a second Seattle source. Whole blood was collected in K2EDTA tubes by collaborating institutions according to the institutions' own protocols. For TCRbeta analysis, collaborators shipped samples in one of three forms: frozen whole blood, isolated PBMCs, or DNA extracted from either of those sample types.

The sequenced sample consisted of peripheral blood. The chain joins TRBV5-1 to TRBJ2-2, with 8 bases in between that match TRBD1. The receptor comes from a man aged 35 to 55 who had recovered from COVID-19. This receptor has the CDR3 CASSLRQRGQGAVGELFF. The DNA sequence is as follows: TGCGCCAGCAGCTTGAGGCAAAGAGGGCAGGGGGCCGTCGGGGAGCTGTTTTTT.